This T cell receptor (beta chain) was obtained from a study of cytomegalovirus exposure and HLA in healthy donors. The PCR contained 60 Vbeta and 13 Jbeta primers. Generated by immunoSEQ multiplex PCR, the TCRdb table keeps only in-frame clones and is missing some. The sample records some 200,000 clones, around 74% being singletons. The length of the CDR3 is 15 residues. Germline V gene data show CDR1 as SQVTM and CDR2 as ANQGSEA. Trimming removed 0 bases at V and 3 bases at J, with 12 bases between. A note on this clone: What it binds is not known.

General study findings and limits: Using a false discovery rate of 0.05, a later analysis showed that around 16,000 TCR beta sequences were associated with HLA alleles.

The specimen sequenced was PBMCs. The chain carries TRBV29-1 and TRBJ2-1; D may be TRBD2 (5 bases). The receptor was derived from a female donor in good health and CMV-seronegative. CDR3 coding DNA: TGCAGCGTTGAAGATGAGGGTAGCTACTACAATGAGCAGTTCTTC. This encodes CSVEDEGSYYNEQFF.